These 29 T cell receptor beta chains share one sample of origin, sequenced in a study of T cells in Graves' hyperthyroidism and ophthalmopathy. There were TCR beta CDR3 regions amplified from RNA transcripts. HTBI primers were employed in a first-round RT-PCR of the TCR CDR3. TCRdb recomputed calls from the multiplex PCR reads with MiXCR, one row per CDR3 protein. The repertoire has about 200,000 distinct CDR3 sequences, about 17% of them found once; the top ten carry roughly 50%. Sequencing used blood. These receptors were obtained from a woman in her 50s with Graves' hyperthyroidism.

This clonotype was detected ten times or more. V gene TRBV7-9 combines with J gene TRBJ1-1; 7 bases align to TRBD1. Germline V gene lookup returns CDR1 SEHNR and CDR2 FQNEAQ (reference sequence). V dropped 3 bases and J dropped 4; count of bases not matched to a gene: 8. The CDR3 extends over 15 amino acids. DNA for the CDR3: TGTGCCAGCAGCTTCAAAGGGGGCGAGGGCACTGAAGCTTTCTTT. Its translation: CASSFKGGEGTEAFF. The full variable domain, rest sourced from reference TRBV7-9 and TRBJ1-1, is DTGVSQNPRHKITKRGQNVTFRCDPISEHNRLYWYRQTLGQGPEFLTYFQNEAQLEKSRLLSDRFSAERPKGSFSTLEIQRTEQGDSAMYLCASSFKGGEGTEAFFGQGTRLTVV.

This clonotype was observed at least ten times. V is TRBV2 and J is TRBJ2-3; maybe TRBD2 (5 bases). With 3 bases removed from V and 0 bases from J, the gap between germline ends came to 13 bases. The germline CDR1 and CDR2 sequences are SNHLY and FYNNEI. The CDR3 has 16 amino acids. In DNA form, the CDR3 reads TGTGCCAGCAGTGACCTAGCCGTGAAGAGCACAGATACGCAGTATTTT. Residues: CASSDLAVKSTDTQYF.

The table lists this clonotype with many counts. This rearrangement joins TRBV12-3 or TRBV12-4 to TRBJ2-1; 7 bases are shared with TRBD1. The CDR3 has 14 amino acids. The V and J ends lost 6 bases and 2 bases, in that order; junction bases with no gene match: 4. The DNA of the CDR3 is TGTGCCAGCAGAATAACAGGGGCCTACAATGAGCAGTTCTTC. It codes for CASRITGAYNEQFF.

There are many counts of this clonotype. The chain combines TRBV12-5 with TRBJ1-3; D is uncertain. CDR1 and CDR2 (germline): LGHNT, FRNRAP. V lost 6 bases and J 4 bases, leaving 19 bases between the germline ends. The CDR3 length is 16 residues. As DNA, the CDR3 is TGTGCTAGTGGCGACGCCCCAACTCCATCCGGAAACACCATATATTTT. Translated: CASGDAPTPSGNTIYF.

The CDR3 loop is CASRPGEGTGTTYEQYF. As DNA, the CDR3 is TGTGCCAGCAGGCCAGGGGAGGGGACAGGGACAACCTACGAGCAGTACTTC. This chain connects TRBV11-3 to TRBJ2-7; 9 bases fit TRBD1. CDR1 and CDR2 from the germline V gene are SGHNT and YENEEA. The CDR3 length is 17 residues. V dropped 6 bases and J dropped 2; count of bases not matched to a gene: 14.

This clonotype came up a few times. The chain carries TRBV9 and TRBJ1-1; no definite D call. The CDR3 contains 13 residues. Germline V lookup: CDR1 SGDLS, CDR2 YYNGEE. V was clipped by 0 bases and J by 7 bases, with 10 bases between them. The CDR3 is CASSVVPDLEAFF. In DNA form, the CDR3 reads TGTGCCAGCAGCGTAGTTCCCGACCTTGAAGCTTTCTTT.

The V and J genes are TRBV5-6 and TRBJ2-1, with TRBD2 matching 8 bases. Germline values: CDR1 SGHDT, CDR2 YYEEEE. This CDR3 comprises 14 residues. Trimming cost V 3 bases and J 2 bases; bases outside gene matches: 1. The CDR3 loop reads CASSSGGPYNEQFF. The CDR3 coding sequence is TGTGCCAGCAGCTCGGGGGGGCCCTACAATGAGCAGTTCTTC.

This clonotype was seen many times. The J gene is TRBJ2-1, the V gene TRBV11-3; 11 positions agree with TRBD2. In germline, CDR1 is SGHNT, CDR2 YENEEA. The CDR3 is 20 residues long. The J segment lost 5 bases and the V segment lost 0 bases, leaving 15 bases of the junction unmatched. The CDR3 sequence is CASSLDSFSLAGGSDNEQFF. The CDR3 DNA reads as TGTGCCAGCAGCTTAGACTCGTTTAGTCTAGCGGGAGGATCCGACAATGAGCAGTTCTTC. The full variable domain, its missing parts supplied by reference TRBV11-3 and TRBJ2-1, is EAGVVQSPRYKIIEKKQPVAFWCNPISGHNTLYWYLQNLGQGPELLIRYENEEAVDDSQLPKDRFSAERLKGVDSTLKIQPAELGDSAVYLCASSLDSFSLAGGSDNEQFFGPGTRLTVL.

This clonotype has at least ten counts. The V and J genes are TRBV20-1 and TRBJ2-3; D gene uncertain. Deletions cut 4 bases from V and 4 bases from J, with 15 bases between. The CDR3 covers 14 residues. Germline CDR1 DFQATT, CDR2 SNEGSKA (reference sequence). The CDR3 protein is CSAIPSLSADTQYF. CDR3 nucleotides: TGCAGTGCTATCCCGAGTCTGAGCGCAGATACGCAGTATTTT.

This clonotype was found many times. This chain joins TRBV9 and TRBJ2-1, with D maybe TRBD2 (5 bases). With 5 bases removed from V and 0 bases from J, the gap between germline ends came to 15 bases. The germline V gene has CDR1 SGDLS and CDR2 YYNGEE. This CDR3 comprises 16 residues. The CDR3 DNA follows: TGTGCCAGCAGTAGAGAGGGAATTTCCTCCTACAATGAGCAGTTCTTC. Translated: CASSREGISSYNEQFF.

This clonotype was seen at least ten times. The chain recombines TRBV20-1 with TRBJ1-2, with 8 bases lining up with TRBD1. The CDR3 totals 14 residues. V gave up 3 bases and J gave up 3 bases; unmatched junction bases: 6. Germline loops: CDR1 DFQATT, CDR2 SNEGSKA (reference sequence). The CDR3 spells CSARETGADYGYTF. CDR3 coding DNA: TGCAGTGCTAGGGAGACAGGGGCGGACTATGGCTACACCTTC.

The sample holds many counts of this clonotype. This chain connects TRBV5-1 to TRBJ2-5, with 9 bases identical to TRBD1. V gave up 4 bases and J gave up 5 bases; unmatched junction bases: 9. This CDR3 spans 15 amino acids. Germline V lookup: CDR1 SGHRS, CDR2 YFSETQ. Here the CDR3 reads CASSGGQGPGETQYF. The CDR3 region has the DNA TGCGCCAGCAGCGGAGGACAGGGGCCTGGCGAGACCCAGTACTTC.

In its sample, this clonotype was seen many times. The J gene is TRBJ1-2, the V gene TRBV18; D is undetermined. V lost 8 bases, J lost 2 bases, and 15 bases lay in between. The CDR3 consists of 14 residues. Germline assignment: CDR1 KGHSH and CDR2 LQKENI. The CDR3 is CASGPESLNYGYTF. CDR3 bases: TGTGCCAGCGGTCCGGAGAGCTTGAACTATGGCTACACCTTC.

The chain is built from TRBV30 and TRBJ1-5; D remains unclear. V was clipped by 2 bases and J by 5 bases, with 10 bases between them. This CDR3 comprises 13 residues. Per the germline V gene, CDR1 is GTSNPN and CDR2 is SVGIG (reference sequence). The CDR3 sequence is CAWSPAIDQPQHF. For the CDR3, the DNA is TGTGCCTGGAGTCCGGCGATTGATCAGCCCCAGCATTTT.

The chain couples TRBV3-1 to TRBJ2-1; TRBD2 matches 13 bases. Trimming removed 0 bases from V and 9 bases from J; junction bases left unmatched: 8. Germline loops: CDR1 LGHDT, CDR2 YNNKEL (reference sequence). This CDR3 has 17 residues. CDR3 nucleotides: TGTGCCAGCAGCCAAGATCCGGGGACTAGCGGGATGATTGAGCAGTTCTTC. This encodes CASSQDPGTSGMIEQFF.

This chain uses TRBV20-1 with TRBJ2-7; perhaps TRBD1 as D (6 bases). With 4 bases removed from V and 2 bases from J, the gap between germline ends came to 15 bases. The CDR3 spans 14 residues. CDR1 is DFQATT, CDR2 SNEGSKA, per germline (reference sequence). The CDR3 is CSATGQLGTYEQYF. DNA for the CDR3: TGCAGTGCTACTGGACAGTTGGGAACCTACGAGCAGTACTTC.

The chain is built from TRBV7-3 and TRBJ2-3; TRBD2 aligns across 12 bases. Per germline, CDR1 SGHTA and CDR2 FQGTGA. With 5 bases clipped from V and 3 bases from J, the junction kept 3 bases outside the gene matches. The CDR3 length is 15 residues. The CDR3 here is CASSTLAGGTDTQYF. CDR3 DNA: TGTGCCAGCAGCACACTAGCGGGAGGAACAGATACGCAGTATTTT.

This clonotype was counted a few times. The chain recombines TRBV12-3 or TRBV12-4 with TRBJ1-1; the D is unclear. V was pared by 5 bases and J by 2 bases, with 15 bases between. The CDR3 is made up of 15 amino acids. CDR3 DNA: TGTGCCAGCAGTCAACCCCAAGCGGCTAACACTGAAGCTTTCTTT. It yields the protein CASSQPQAANTEAFF.

This chain connects TRBV6-1 to TRBJ1-6; D is perhaps TRBD1 (5 bases). Germline CDR1 MNHNS, CDR2 SASEGT. Trimming took 6 bases from V and 11 from J, leaving 17 bases between them. The CDR3 is made up of 14 amino acids. DNA for the CDR3: TGTGCCAGCAGATCCAGGGCGGGCTATCCACCCCTCCACTTT. Its protein product is CASRSRAGYPPLHF.

In its sample, this clonotype was seen many times. The J gene is TRBJ1-5, the V gene TRBV15, with D perhaps matching TRBD1 (6 bases). Trimming cost V 1 base and J 0 bases, with 13 bases left between them. Germline CDR1 LNHNV, CDR2 YYDKDF (reference sequence). This CDR3 contains 17 residues. This chain's CDR3 is CATSRAGGQNSNQPQHF. CDR3 nucleotides: TGTGCCACCAGCAGAGCGGGGGGCCAGAATAGCAATCAGCCCCAGCATTTT.

As regards this clonotype: This may arise from a read error, as a much more abundant clone is one base away. The chain has TRBV7-6 and TRBJ2-7, with TRBD2 matching over 12 bases. CDR1 and CDR2 from the germline V gene are SGHVS and FNYEAQ. The CDR3 sequence is 13 residues long. This chain's CDR3 is CANSPGLAGTQYF. Written as DNA, the CDR3 is TGTGCCAACAGCCCCGGACTAGCGGGGACGCAGTACTTC.

This clonotype came up a few times. The chain uses TRBV12-3 or TRBV12-4 and TRBJ1-6; no reliable D call. CDR3 length equals 15 residues. The V end was cut by 3 bases, the J end by 2 bases, with 8 bases between. The CDR3 here is CASSFGRTYNSPLHF. DNA of the CDR3: TGTGCCAGCAGTTTCGGCAGAACCTATAATTCACCCCTCCACTTT.

This clonotype was observed a handful of times. The rearrangement links TRBV5-6 to TRBJ2-6; 7 bases line up with TRBD1. J was trimmed by 0 bases and V by 4 bases; bases with no gene match: 10. Germline loops: CDR1 SGHDT, CDR2 YYEEEE. The CDR3 sequence is 18 residues long. CDR3 nucleotides: TGTGCCAGCAGCCTCAGACAGGGCCACTTCTCTGGGGCCAACGTCCTGACTTTC. It specifies CASSLRQGHFSGANVLTF.

The chain has TRBV12-5 and TRBJ2-7; D call uncertain. This CDR3 is built from 10 residues. V gave up 5 bases and J gave up 2 bases, with 1 base separating them. CDR1 LGHNT and CDR2 FRNRAP come from the germline V gene. The CDR3 here is CASGAYEQYF. The CDR3 DNA follows: TGTGCTAGTGGTGCCTACGAGCAGTACTTC.

A few counts support this clonotype. This sequence joins TRBV27 and TRBJ2-4, with D unresolved. The length of the CDR3 is 14 residues. Germline lookup yields CDR1 MNHEY and CDR2 SMNVEV (reference sequence). V was pared by 9 bases and J by 0 bases, with 12 bases between. The CDR3 nucleotides read TGTGCCAGTAGGAGATCGCTAGCCAAAAACATTCAGTACTTC. Translated: CASRRSLAKNIQYF.

This clonotype was counted between two and nine times. The V call is TRBV20-1, the J call TRBJ2-7; 8 bases line up with TRBD1. With V trimmed by 7 bases and J by 3 bases, 11 bases remained unmatched. Germline values: CDR1 DFQATT, CDR2 SNEGSKA (reference sequence). The CDR3 runs to 14 residues. The CDR3 region is CSGSTGTGLYEQYF. The CDR3 DNA follows: TGCAGTGGCTCAACCGGGACAGGCCTCTACGAGCAGTACTTC.

This clonotype came up a few times. The chain couples TRBV5-1 to TRBJ2-6; D perhaps matches TRBD2 (5 bases). Germline CDR1 is SGHRS and CDR2 is YFSETQ. The CDR3 totals 15 residues. The germline V and J ends were trimmed by 3 bases and 2 bases, with 9 bases remaining between them. For the CDR3, the DNA is TGCGCCAGCAGCTACTTGGGAGCTGGGGCCAACGTCCTGACTTTC. Encoded protein: CASSYLGAGANVLTF.

The sample holds many counts of this clonotype. The chain employs TRBV12-3 or TRBV12-4 and TRBJ1-5; 8 nucleotides align to TRBD1. The CDR3 is made up of 14 amino acids. V lost 4 bases, J lost 7 bases, and 6 bases stayed unmatched. CDR3 nucleotide sequence: TGTGCCAGCAGTTCCACGGACAGGGTCCAGCCCCAGCATTTT. This sequence encodes CASSSTDRVQPQHF.

This clonotype was counted many times. The chain uses TRBV3-1 and TRBJ2-3; the D is unclear. The V gene's germline CDR1 is LGHDT and CDR2 YNNKEL (reference sequence). Deletions cut 0 bases from V and 5 bases from J, with 9 bases between. The CDR3 loop spans 14 amino acids. CDR3 bases: TGTGCCAGCAGCCAAGAGGTTATAGGAGATACGCAGTATTTT. This gives the protein CASSQEVIGDTQYF.